These 13 T cell receptor beta chains came from one sample sequenced in a study of human T cells and chemical hapten exposure. Time point in this sample: patch test 1, 2 weeks after DPC sensitization. The treatment here: therapeutic diphenylcyclopropenone sensitization with weekly scalp DPC. TCRdb re-called the RACE reads through MiXCR, storing one row per CDR3 protein. The sample shows some 70,000 distinct CDR3 sequences, around 30% of them seen only once. The material was whole blood, obtained in connection with sensitization to the hapten diphenylcyclopropenone (DPC). All receptors come from a man in his forties with alopecia areata. Some clones in this sample may be carry-over from other donors' samples.

This clonotype was counted only a few times. This chain joins TRBV20-1 and TRBJ1-5, with D possibly matching TRBD1 (5 bases). With 0 bases removed from V and 6 bases from J, the gap between germline ends came to 15 bases. This CDR3 is 15 amino acids long. The germline V gene has CDR1 DFQATT and CDR2 SNEGSKA (reference sequence). The CDR3: CSARDRTGYSQPQHF. The CDR3 region has the DNA TGCAGTGCTAGAGATCGTACAGGTTATAGTCAGCCCCAGCATTTT.

The chain has TRBV12-2 and TRBJ2-2; the table assigns TRBD2, which was not confirmed against the DNA. TRBV12-2 is classified as a pseudogene. This CDR3 has 18 amino acids. CDR3 residues: CASRPALAGGPNTGELFF. The DNA of the CDR3 is TGTGCAAGTCGCCCCGCGCTAGCGGGAGGCCCGAACACCGGGGAGCTGTTTTTT.

This clonotype was counted a few times. The chain couples TRBV21-1 to TRBJ2-7; the table's D call, TRBD2, was not checked against the DNA. TRBV21-1 is recorded as a pseudogene. CDR3 length equals 13 residues. CDR3 nucleotide sequence: TGTGCCGCCGAGGGGGAGGGGCCCTACGAGCAGTACTTC. Translation gives CAAEGEGPYEQYF.

This chain joins TRBV10-2 and TRBJ1-1, with 7 positions matching TRBD1. The CDR3 is 14 residues long. CDR1 and CDR2 from the germline V gene are WSHSY and SAAADI. Germline trimming cut 2 bases from V and 10 bases from J; bases unmatched to any gene: 10. The CDR3 loop is CASSENQGVRVAFF. In nucleotides, the CDR3 is TGCGCCAGCAGTGAGAACCAGGGGGTCCGCGTAGCTTTCTTT.

This clonotype came up a few times. The genes are TRBV19 and TRBJ1-1; TRBD1 aligns across 9 bases. Per germline, CDR1 LNHDA and CDR2 SQIVND (reference sequence). The CDR3 spans 13 residues. V trimming: 8 bases; J trimming: 4 bases; junction bases outside the gene matches: 5. This chain's CDR3 is CASGEQGATEAFF. The DNA for the CDR3 is TGTGCCAGTGGGGAACAGGGGGCCACTGAAGCTTTCTTT.

The V call is TRBV4-1, the J call TRBJ2-7, with 10 bases matching TRBD1. The germline CDR1 and CDR2 sequences are MGHRA and YSYEKL. J was trimmed by 4 bases and V by 0 bases; bases with no gene match: 3. CDR3 length: 15 residues. The chain's CDR3 is CASSQDSGQGYEQYF. Here the CDR3 DNA reads TGCGCCAGCAGCCAAGATTCGGGACAGGGGTACGAGCAGTACTTC.

CDR3 nucleotide sequence: TGTGCCAGCTCCCTCCCCCGACAGGGGGTTAATGAAAAACTGTTTTTT. Protein product: CASSLPRQGVNEKLFF. The rearrangement joins TRBV12-3 or TRBV12-4 to TRBJ1-4, with 9 nucleotides matching TRBD1. Unmatched junction bases numbered 11, after V lost 8 bases and J lost 4 bases. CDR3 length: 16 amino acids.

At least ten counts were recorded for this clonotype. V gene TRBV12-3 or TRBV12-4 combines with J gene TRBJ2-3; TRBD1 agrees at 7 bases. The CDR3 is made up of 15 amino acids. Germline trimming cut 2 bases from V and 0 bases from J; bases unmatched to any gene: 2. CDR3 residues: CASSLNRGSTDTQYF. The CDR3 DNA is TGTGCCAGCAGTTTAAACAGGGGTAGCACAGATACGCAGTATTTT.

The chain employs TRBV28 and TRBJ2-3; no reliable D call. The CDR3 is made up of 15 amino acids. Germline lookup yields CDR1 MDHEN and CDR2 SYDVKM. V was shortened by 1 base and J by 4 bases, with 12 bases between the two germline ends. The CDR3 here is CASSLSESLADTQYF. In nucleotides, the CDR3 is TGTGCCAGCAGTTTATCGGAGTCGCTAGCAGATACGCAGTATTTT.

This rearrangement joins TRBV28 to TRBJ2-7; maybe TRBD2 (6 bases). The CDR3 covers 15 residues. V was pared by 5 bases and J by 1 base, with 15 bases between. Germline loops: CDR1 MDHEN, CDR2 SYDVKM. CDR3 sequence reads: CASSLGGGPSYEQYF. Written as DNA, the CDR3 is TGTGCCAGCAGTCTTGGCGGAGGGCCGTCCTACGAGCAGTACTTC.

This clonotype has a handful of counts. The chain is built from TRBV6-1 and TRBJ2-7; 7 bases agree with TRBD1. Germline CDR1 is MNHNS and CDR2 is SASEGT. This CDR3 has 14 residues. Losses at the gene ends were 5 bases for V and 4 bases for J; bases not matched to a gene: 8. The CDR3: CASSKYRGTYEQYF. CDR3 nucleotide sequence: TGTGCCAGCAGTAAATACAGGGGAACGTACGAGCAGTACTTC.

This clonotype was recorded a few times. The chain employs TRBV29-1 and TRBJ2-5, with D unclear. V lost 2 bases to trimming and J lost 4 bases, with 8 bases between them. The CDR3 loop spans 12 amino acids. Germline V gene data show CDR1 as SQVTM and CDR2 as ANQGSEA. CDR3 coding DNA: TGCAGCGTTGAACTCCGGACAGAGACCCAGTACTTC. This translates into CSVELRTETQYF. The full variable domain, its missing parts supplied by reference TRBV29-1 and TRBJ2-5, is SAVISQKPSRDICQRGTSLTIQCQVDSQVTMMFWYRQQPGQSLTLIATANQGSEATYESGFVIDKFPISRPNLTFSTLTVSNMSPEDSSIYLCSVELRTETQYFGPGTRLLVL.

The rearrangement uses TRBV3-1 and TRBJ1-4, with D unresolved. Germline-derived CDR1 and CDR2 are LGHDT and YNNKEL (reference sequence). The V end lost 1 base, the J end lost 0 bases, and 6 bases lay between the germline ends. This CDR3 spans 15 amino acids. CDR3 nucleotide sequence: TGTGCCAGCAGCCAAGGAATTGCAACTAATGAAAAACTGTTTTTT. Translated: CASSQGIATNEKLFF.